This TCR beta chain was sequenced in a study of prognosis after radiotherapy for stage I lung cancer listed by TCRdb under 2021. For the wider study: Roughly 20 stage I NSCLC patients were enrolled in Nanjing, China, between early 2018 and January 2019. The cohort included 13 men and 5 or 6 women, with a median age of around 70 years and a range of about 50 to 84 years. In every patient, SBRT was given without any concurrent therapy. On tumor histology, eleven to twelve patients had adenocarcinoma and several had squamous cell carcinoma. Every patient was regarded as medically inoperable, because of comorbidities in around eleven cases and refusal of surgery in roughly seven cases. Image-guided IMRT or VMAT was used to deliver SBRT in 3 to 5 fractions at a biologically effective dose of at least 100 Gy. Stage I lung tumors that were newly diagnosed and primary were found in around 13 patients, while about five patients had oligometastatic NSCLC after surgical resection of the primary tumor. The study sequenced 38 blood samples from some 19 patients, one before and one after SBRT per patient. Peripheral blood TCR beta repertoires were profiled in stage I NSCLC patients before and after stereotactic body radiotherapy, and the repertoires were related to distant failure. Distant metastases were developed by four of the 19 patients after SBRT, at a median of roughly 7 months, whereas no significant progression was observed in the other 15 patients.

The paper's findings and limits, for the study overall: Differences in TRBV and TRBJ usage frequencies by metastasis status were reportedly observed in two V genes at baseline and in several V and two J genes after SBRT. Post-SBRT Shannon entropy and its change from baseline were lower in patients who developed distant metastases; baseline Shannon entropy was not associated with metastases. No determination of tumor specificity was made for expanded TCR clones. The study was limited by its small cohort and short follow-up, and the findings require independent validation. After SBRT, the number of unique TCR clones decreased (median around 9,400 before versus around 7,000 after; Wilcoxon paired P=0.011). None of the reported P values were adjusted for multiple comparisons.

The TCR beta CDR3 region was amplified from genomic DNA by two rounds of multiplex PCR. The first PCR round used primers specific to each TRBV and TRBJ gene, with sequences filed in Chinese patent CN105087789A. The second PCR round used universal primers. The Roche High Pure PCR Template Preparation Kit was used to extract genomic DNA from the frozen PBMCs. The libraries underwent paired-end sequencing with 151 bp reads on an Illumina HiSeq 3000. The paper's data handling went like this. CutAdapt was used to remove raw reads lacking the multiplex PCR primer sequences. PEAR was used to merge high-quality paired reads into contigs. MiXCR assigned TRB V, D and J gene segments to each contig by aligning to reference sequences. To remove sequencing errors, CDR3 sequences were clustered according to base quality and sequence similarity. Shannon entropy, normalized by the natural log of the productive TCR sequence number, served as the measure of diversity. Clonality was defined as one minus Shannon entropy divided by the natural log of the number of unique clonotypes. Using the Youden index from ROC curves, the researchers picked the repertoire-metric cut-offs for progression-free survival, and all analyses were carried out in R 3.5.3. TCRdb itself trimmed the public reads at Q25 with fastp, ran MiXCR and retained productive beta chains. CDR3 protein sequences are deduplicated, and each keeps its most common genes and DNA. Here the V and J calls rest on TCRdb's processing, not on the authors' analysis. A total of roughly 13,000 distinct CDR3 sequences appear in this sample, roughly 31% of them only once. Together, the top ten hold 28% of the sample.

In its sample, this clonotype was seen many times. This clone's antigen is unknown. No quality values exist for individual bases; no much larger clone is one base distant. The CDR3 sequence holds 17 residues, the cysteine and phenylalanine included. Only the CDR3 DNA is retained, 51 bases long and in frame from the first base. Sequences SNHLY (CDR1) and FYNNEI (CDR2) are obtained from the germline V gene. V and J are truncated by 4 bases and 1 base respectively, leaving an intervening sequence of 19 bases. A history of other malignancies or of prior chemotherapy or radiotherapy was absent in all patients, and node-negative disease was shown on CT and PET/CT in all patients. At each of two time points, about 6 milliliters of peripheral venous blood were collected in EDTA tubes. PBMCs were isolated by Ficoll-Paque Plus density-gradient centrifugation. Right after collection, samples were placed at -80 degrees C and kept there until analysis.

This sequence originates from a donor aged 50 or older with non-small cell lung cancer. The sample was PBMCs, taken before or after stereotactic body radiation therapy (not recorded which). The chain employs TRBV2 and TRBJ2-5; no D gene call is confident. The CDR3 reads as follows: CASSVGALLDGQETQYF. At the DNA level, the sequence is TGTGCCAGCAGTGTTGGAGCATTGCTGGACGGCCAAGAGACCCAGTACTTC.